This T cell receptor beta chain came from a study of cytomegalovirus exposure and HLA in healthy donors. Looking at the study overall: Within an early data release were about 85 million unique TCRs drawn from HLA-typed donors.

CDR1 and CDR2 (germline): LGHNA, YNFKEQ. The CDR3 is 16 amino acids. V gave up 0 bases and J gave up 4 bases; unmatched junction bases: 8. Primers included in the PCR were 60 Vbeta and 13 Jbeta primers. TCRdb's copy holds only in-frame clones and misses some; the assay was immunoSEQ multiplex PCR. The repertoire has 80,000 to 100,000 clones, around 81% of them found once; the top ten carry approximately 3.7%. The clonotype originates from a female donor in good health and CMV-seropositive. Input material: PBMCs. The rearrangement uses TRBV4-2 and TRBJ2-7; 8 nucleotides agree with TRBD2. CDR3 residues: CASSQDYGGASYEQYF. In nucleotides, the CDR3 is TGTGCCAGCAGCCAAGATTACGGGGGGGCCTCGTACGAGCAGTACTTC.